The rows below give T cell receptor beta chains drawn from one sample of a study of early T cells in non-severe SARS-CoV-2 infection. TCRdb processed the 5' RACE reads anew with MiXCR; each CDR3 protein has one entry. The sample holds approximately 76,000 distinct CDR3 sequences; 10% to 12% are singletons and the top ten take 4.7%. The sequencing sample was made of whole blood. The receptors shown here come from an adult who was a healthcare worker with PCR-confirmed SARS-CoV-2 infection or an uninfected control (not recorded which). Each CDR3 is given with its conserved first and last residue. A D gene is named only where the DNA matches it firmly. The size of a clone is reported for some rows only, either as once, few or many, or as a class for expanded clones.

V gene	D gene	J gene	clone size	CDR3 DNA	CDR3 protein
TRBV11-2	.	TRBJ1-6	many	TGTGCCAGCAGCCTTGTGGGGCAGAATAATTCACCCCTCCACTTT	CASSLVGQNNSPLHF
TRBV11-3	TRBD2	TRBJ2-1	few	TGTGCCAGCAGCACAAGCGGGGGGGCCTACAATGAGCAGTTCTTC	CASSTSGGAYNEQFF
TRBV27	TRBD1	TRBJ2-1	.	TGTGCCAGCACCTCCAGGGGGTCCTACAATGAGCAGTTCTTC	CASTSRGSYNEQFF
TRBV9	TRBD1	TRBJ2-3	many	TGTGCCAGCAGCCTCTCGGACAGGAGAGGGACGGATACGCAGTATTTT	CASSLSDRRGTDTQYF
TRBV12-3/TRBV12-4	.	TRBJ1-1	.	TGTGCCAGCAGATCCCAGGGTTCTGAAGCTTTCTTT	CASRSQGSEAFF
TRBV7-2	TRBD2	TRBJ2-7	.	TGTGCCAGCAGCTTGAGCGGGGTAGCCTACGAGCAGTACTTC	CASSLSGVAYEQYF
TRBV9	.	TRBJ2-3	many	TGTGCCAGCAGCGCCAACTCAGATACGCAGTATTTT	CASSANSDTQYF
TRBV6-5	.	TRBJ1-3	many	TGTGCCAGCAGCCCCAGGACAGATACATCACCTTTCTCTGGAAACACCATATATTTT	CASSPRTDTSPFSGNTIYF
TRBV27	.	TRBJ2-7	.	TGTGCCAGCAGTTCGACGGACAGTAGCTACGAGCAGTACTTC	CASSSTDSSYEQYF
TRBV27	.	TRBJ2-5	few	TGTGCCAGCAGTTTGATGACGAGGGAGACCCAGTACTTC	CASSLMTRETQYF
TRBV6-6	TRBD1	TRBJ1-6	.	TGTGCCAACAGGGACAGGGAACAGAATTCACCCCTCCACTTT	CANRDREQNSPLHF
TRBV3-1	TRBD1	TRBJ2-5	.	TGTGCCAGCAGCCCCTATATCGGGACAGGCCAAGAGACCCAGTACTTC	CASSPYIGTGQETQYF
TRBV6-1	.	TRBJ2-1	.	TGTGCCAGCAGTGAGATGGGTTTCCCCTACAATGAGCAGTTCTTC	CASSEMGFPYNEQFF
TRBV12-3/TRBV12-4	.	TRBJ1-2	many	TGTGCCAGCAGCAGCTATAACTATGGCTACACCTTC	CASSSYNYGYTF
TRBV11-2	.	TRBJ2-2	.	TGTGCCAGCAGCCCCCTACATCCGAGGGAGCTGTTTTTT	CASSPLHPRELFF
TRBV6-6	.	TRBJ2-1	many	TGTGCCAGCAGTTTGTCGAGGGCACTAAGCTCCTACAATGAGCAGTTCTTC	CASSLSRALSSYNEQFF
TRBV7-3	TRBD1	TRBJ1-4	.	TGTGCCAGCAGCTTAACGTCCCGGACAGGAGTCCGAAAAACTGTTTTT	CASSLTSRTGVRKTVF
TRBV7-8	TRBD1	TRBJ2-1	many	TGTGCCAGCAGCCTACGGACAGGGGGCGTTGAGCAGTTCTTC	CASSLRTGGVEQFF
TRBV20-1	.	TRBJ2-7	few	TGCAGTGCTACCTCCAGGTACAGCTCCTACGAGCAGTACTTC	CSATSRYSSYEQYF
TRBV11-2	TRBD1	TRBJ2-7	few	TGTGCCAGCAGCTCCGGGACAGGGGGATACGAGCAGTACTTC	CASSSGTGGYEQYF
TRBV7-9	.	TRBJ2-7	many	TGTGCCAGCACCCCTAAGGGTTGGGCCTACGAGCAGTACTTC	CASTPKGWAYEQYF
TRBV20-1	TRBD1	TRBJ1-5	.	TGCAGTGCTTACGGGACAGACAATCAGCCCCAGCATTTT	CSAYGTDNQPQHF
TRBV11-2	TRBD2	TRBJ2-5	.	TGTGCCAGCAGCTTACTAGCGGAGCAAGAGACCCAGTACTTC	CASSLLAEQETQYF
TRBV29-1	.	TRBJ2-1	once	TGCAGCGCCTCACCAGGCTCCTACAATGAGCAGTTCTTC	CSASPGSYNEQFF